The 14 T cell receptor beta chains listed next were all sequenced from one sample in a study of cytomegalovirus exposure and HLA in healthy donors. The PCR had 60 Vbeta and 13 Jbeta primers. Measured with immunoSEQ multiplex PCR; TCRdb has only the in-frame clones, and not every one. The sample consists of under 45,000 clones, approximately 80% of them appearing once. Sample: PBMCs. Receptors were obtained from a male donor in good health and CMV-seronegative.

The J gene is TRBJ2-1, the V gene TRBV15, with 10 positions matching TRBD2. The junction had 9 bases not matched to a gene; V was cut back by 8 bases and J by 8 bases. Germline loops: CDR1 LNHNV, CDR2 YYDKDF (reference sequence). The CDR3 loop spans 14 amino acids. The DNA of the CDR3 is TGTGCCACCGCTGCTAGCGGGAGAAGAGATGAGCAGTTCTTC. This gives the protein CATAASGRRDEQFF. The whole variable domain, remainder taken from reference TRBV15 and TRBJ2-1, is DAMVIQNPRYQVTQFGKPVTLSCSQTLNHNVMYWYQQKSSQAPKLLFHYYDKDFNNEADTPDNFQSRRPNTSFCFLDIRSPGLGDTAMYLCATAASGRRDEQFFGPGTRLTVL.

The chain recombines TRBV5-4 with TRBJ1-2, with D tentatively TRBD1 (5 bases). CDR1 is SGHNT, CDR2 YYREEE, per germline (reference sequence). This CDR3 has 15 amino acids. Between the trimmed V and J ends, which lost 4 bases and 4 bases, there was a span of 17 bases. CDR3: CASSVSAEGPYGYTF. DNA for the CDR3: TGTGCCAGCAGCGTGTCCGCGGAGGGGCCCTATGGCTACACCTTC.

Points on this clone: Other DNA variants within this sample encode the same CDR3. This chain joins TRBV18 and TRBJ1-5; D unclear. V gave up 2 bases and J gave up 5 bases, with 7 bases separating them. The CDR3 loop spans 13 amino acids. Germline lookup yields CDR1 KGHSH and CDR2 LQKENI. This chain's CDR3 is CASSPGRDQPQHF. As DNA, the CDR3 is TGTGCCAGCTCACCAGGGAGAGATCAGCCCCAGCATTTT.

The V and J genes are TRBV5-6 and TRBJ1-1; 8 bases match TRBD1. The V gene end was trimmed by 0 bases and the J gene end by 8 bases; junction bases not matched to a gene: 6. The germline V gene has CDR1 SGHDT and CDR2 YYEEEE. This CDR3 is built from 14 residues. CDR3 sequence reads: CASSLALRGQEAFF. The CDR3 DNA is TGTGCCAGCAGCTTGGCCCTCAGGGGGCAAGAAGCTTTCTTT.

This clone has a handful of counts. The V call is TRBV7-9, the J call TRBJ1-4; tentatively, D is TRBD1 (5 bases). The V and J ends lost 4 bases and 8 bases respectively, with 14 bases between them. This CDR3 has 14 residues. The germline V gene has CDR1 SEHNR and CDR2 FQNEAQ (reference sequence). The CDR3 region is CASSSGNWEEKLFF. The CDR3 nucleotides read TGTGCCAGCAGCTCAGGGAATTGGGAAGAAAAACTGTTTTTT.

The rearrangement joins TRBV13 to TRBJ2-7; tentative D call: TRBD1 (5 bases). The CDR3 runs to 14 residues. V was cut by 0 bases and J by 7 bases, with 13 bases left in between. Germline V lookup: CDR1 PRHDT, CDR2 FYEKMQ (reference sequence). CDR3 nucleotides: TGTGCCAGCAGCTTAGGCAGGGCCGTGGGGGAGCAGTACTTC. Translating gives CASSLGRAVGEQYF.

V gene TRBV6-6 combines with J gene TRBJ2-6; possibly TRBD1 for D (5 bases). V dropped 6 bases and J dropped 4 bases, with 13 bases sitting between them. CDR1 MNHNY and CDR2 SVGAGI come from the germline V gene (reference sequence). This CDR3 contains 15 residues. CDR3 sequence reads: CASRSDSSGANVLTF. The CDR3 bases are TGTGCCAGCAGATCCGACAGTTCCGGGGCCAACGTCCTGACTTTC.

V is TRBV5-6 and J is TRBJ2-1; 8 bases align to TRBD1. The germline CDR1 and CDR2 sequences are SGHDT and YYEEEE. The CDR3 totals 16 residues. Trimming removed 0 bases from V and 4 bases from J; junction bases left unmatched: 6. The CDR3 loop reads CASSLGGQGLYNEQFF. CDR3 sequence (DNA): TGTGCCAGCAGCTTGGGTGGACAGGGTCTGTACAATGAGCAGTTCTTC.

The chain uses TRBV30 and TRBJ1-1; tentatively, D is TRBD1 (6 bases). Germline loops: CDR1 GTSNPN, CDR2 SVGIG (reference sequence). There are 15 residues in the CDR3. V was clipped by 2 bases and J by 1 base, with 14 bases between them. The CDR3 region has the DNA TGTGCCTGGAGTCAGATACAGGGTTGGAACACTGAAGCTTTCTTT. Amino acids: CAWSQIQGWNTEAFF. Full variable domain (missing parts from reference TRBV30 and TRBJ1-1): SQTIHQWPATLVQPVGSPLSLECTVEGTSNPNLYWYRQAAGRGLQLLFYSVGIGQISSEVPQNLSASRPQDRQFILSSKKLLLSDSGFYLCAWSQIQGWNTEAFFGQGTRLTVV.

The chain couples TRBV10-2 to TRBJ1-2; tentatively, D is TRBD1 (6 bases). Germline V gene data show CDR1 as WSHSY and CDR2 as SAAADI. With 2 bases removed from V and 0 bases from J, the gap between germline ends came to 10 bases. This CDR3 comprises 15 residues. The CDR3 loop reads CASSETGHPNYGYTF. In DNA form, the CDR3 reads TGCGCCAGCAGTGAGACAGGGCACCCTAACTATGGCTACACCTTC.

This chain uses TRBV5-1 with TRBJ2-2, with 8 bases aligning to TRBD2. The V and J ends lost 1 base and 1 base, in that order; junction bases with no gene match: 6. CDR3 length: 17 amino acids. The germline V gene has CDR1 SGHRS and CDR2 YFSETQ. CDR3 in amino acids: CASSLRLAGMNTGELFF. The CDR3 bases are TGCGCCAGCAGCTTGCGATTAGCGGGGATGAACACCGGGGAGCTGTTTTTT.

The rearrangement links TRBV5-1 to TRBJ1-4; 9 bases line up with TRBD1. This CDR3 has 15 amino acids. Germline CDR1 SGHRS, CDR2 YFSETQ. J gave up 5 bases and V 4 bases, and 6 bases lay outside the gene matches. DNA for the CDR3: TGCGCCAGCAGCCGACAGGGGGTGGTGAATGAAAAACTGTTTTTT. Amino acids: CASSRQGVVNEKLFF.

The CDR3 spells CASRPTGAGANVLTF. CDR3 coding DNA: TGTGCCAGCAGGCCAACAGGGGCTGGGGCCAACGTCCTGACTTTC. V and J are TRBV6-5 and TRBJ2-6, with TRBD1 identical over 7 bases. The V gene end was trimmed by 6 bases and the J gene end by 2 bases; junction bases not matched to a gene: 4. The germline CDR1 and CDR2 sequences are MNHEY and SVGAGI. The CDR3 totals 15 residues.

The chain has TRBV5-6 and TRBJ2-5; D might be TRBD2 (6 bases). V was cut by 0 bases and J by 4 bases, with 16 bases left in between. This CDR3 has 16 residues. Germline V gene lookup returns CDR1 SGHDT and CDR2 YYEEEE. CDR3 nucleotides: TGTGCCAGCAGCTTGGAGTTCGAGGAGGGTGGAGAGACCCAGTACTTC. Residues: CASSLEFEEGGETQYF.